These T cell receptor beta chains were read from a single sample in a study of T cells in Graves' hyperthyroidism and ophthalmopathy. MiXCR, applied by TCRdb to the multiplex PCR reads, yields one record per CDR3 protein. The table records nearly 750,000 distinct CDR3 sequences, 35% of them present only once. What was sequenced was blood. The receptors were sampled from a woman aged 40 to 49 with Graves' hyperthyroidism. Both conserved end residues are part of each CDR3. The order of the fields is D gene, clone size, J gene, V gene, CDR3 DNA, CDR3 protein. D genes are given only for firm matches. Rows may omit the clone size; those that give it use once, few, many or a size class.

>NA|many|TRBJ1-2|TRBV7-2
TGTGCCAGCAGCTTAACGAGAAATGATGGCTACACCTTC
CASSLTRNDGYTF
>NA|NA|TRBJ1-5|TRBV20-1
TGCAGTGCTAGAGAAGTCCCAGGGTGGAAACAGCCCCAGCATTTT
CSAREVPGWKQPQHF
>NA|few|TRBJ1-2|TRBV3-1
TGTGCCAGCAGCCAAGAGCCCAGTTCCTATGGCTACACCTTC
CASSQEPSSYGYTF
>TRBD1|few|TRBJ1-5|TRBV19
TGTGCCAGTATTGACAGGGGTGGGATTAGCAATCAGCCCCAGCATTTT
CASIDRGGISNQPQHF
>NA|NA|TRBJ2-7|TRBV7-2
TGTGCCAGCAGCTTGTTCGCGGTTCGGGCCTACGAGCAGTACTTC
CASSLFAVRAYEQYF
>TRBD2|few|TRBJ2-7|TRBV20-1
TGCAGTGCTAGGGATCCGACTAGCGGGGAGTACGAGCAGTACTTC
CSARDPTSGEYEQYF
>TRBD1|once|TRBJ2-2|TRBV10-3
TGTGCCATCAGTGCAGAGGACAGGGACGGGGAGCTGTTTTTT
CAISAEDRDGELFF
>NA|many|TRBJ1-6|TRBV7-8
TGTGCCAGCAGCTTAGTCTTAGGGCTCGGTTCACCCCTCCACTTT
CASSLVLGLGSPLHF
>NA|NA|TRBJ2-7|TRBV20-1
TGCAGTGCTCTCGGGCTAGCGGGGGGACAGGGGCACGAGCAGTACTTC
CSALGLAGGQGHEQYF
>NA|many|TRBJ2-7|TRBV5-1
TGCGCCAGCACCCCTCAGGGTCGGGACGAGCAGTACTTC
CASTPQGRDEQYF
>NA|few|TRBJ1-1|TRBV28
TGTGCCAGTCACACGGGGGACACTGAAGCTTTCTTT
CASHTGDTEAFF
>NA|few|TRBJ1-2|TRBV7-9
TGTGCCAGCAGGCCTCAACAGGGACCCTATGGCTACACCTTC
CASRPQQGPYGYTF
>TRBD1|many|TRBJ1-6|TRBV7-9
TGTGCCAGCAGCGCGGGACAGGGGCATAATTCACCCCTCCACTTT
CASSAGQGHNSPLHF
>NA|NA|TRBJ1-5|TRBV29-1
TGCAGCGTTGAAGACAGTTTAAGTCAGCCCCAGCATTTT
CSVEDSLSQPQHF
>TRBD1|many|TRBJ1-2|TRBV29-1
TGCAGCGCCATAGGACAGGGGGCAGATGGCTACACCTTC
CSAIGQGADGYTF
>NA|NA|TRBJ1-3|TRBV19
TGTGCCACCATTCGGTCATCAGCTATCTCTGGAAACACCATATATTTT
CATIRSSAISGNTIYF